The T cell receptor beta chain described here comes from a study of blood T cells in healthy people across ages. This CDR3 has 12 amino acids. The V end was cut by 5 bases, the J end by 8 bases, with 13 bases between. Germline loops: CDR1 DFQATT, CDR2 SNEGSKA (reference sequence). A sample-barcoded 5' primer and a J-beta primer mix were used in a second PCR of about 7 to 12 cycles. MiXCR, applied by TCRdb to the 5' RACE reads, yields one record per CDR3 protein. The profile shows about 670,000 distinct CDR3 sequences, approximately 40% of them singletons. The chain uses TRBV20-1 and TRBJ2-1; D uncertain. Sequencing was performed on blood. This clonotype originated in a man older than 75 in good health. CDR3 protein: CSAFDSGDEQFF. CDR3 nucleotides: TGCAGTGCTTTCGACTCAGGCGATGAGCAGTTCTTC.